This passage covers 14 T cell receptor beta chains from one sample sequenced in a study of OX40 agonist ivuxolimab in advanced cancers. TCRdb keeps only in-frame clones here, not all; method: immunoSEQ multiplex PCR. In the table there are about 81,000 clones, around 80% of which are singletons. The material sequenced was CD4+ or CD8+ T cells sorted from blood, taken in a trial of the OX40 agonist ivuxolimab. Receptors originate from an adult with an advanced solid tumor such as melanoma, head and neck, liver or kidney cancer.

V and J are TRBV6-1 and TRBJ1-1; 8 bases fit TRBD1. V was pared by 2 bases and J by 8 bases, with 10 bases of the junction left unmatched. This CDR3 is 15 amino acids long. Germline V gene sequence: CDR1 MNHNS, CDR2 SASEGT. The CDR3 coding sequence is TGTGCCAGCAGTGAAAGGGACAGGCCCACTCTAGAAGCTTTCTTT. Translating gives CASSERDRPTLEAFF.

The chain employs TRBV19 and TRBJ2-1, with D maybe TRBD1 (6 bases). Trimming pared 7 bases from V and 6 bases from J, leaving 16 bases between. CDR1 and CDR2 (germline): LNHDA, SQIVND (reference sequence). The CDR3 extends over 14 amino acids. This chain's CDR3 is CASNPQGSGNEQFF. CDR3 DNA sequence: TGTGCCAGTAACCCACAGGGAAGTGGCAATGAGCAGTTCTTC.

The gene calls are TRBV2 and TRBJ2-5, with 12 bases lining up with TRBD2. The CDR3 has 15 residues. J gave up 4 bases and V 7 bases, and 7 bases lay outside the gene matches. Per germline, CDR1 SNHLY and CDR2 FYNNEI. CDR3 coding DNA: TGTGCCAGCAATCTAGCGGGGGGGCTTGGAGAGACCCAGTACTTC. It codes for CASNLAGGLGETQYF.

This chain links TRBV28 with TRBJ2-3, with D possibly being TRBD1 or TRBD2 (5 bases each). V shed 2 bases and J shed 1 base, with 16 bases lying between them. The CDR3 length is 17 residues. Germline V gene sequence: CDR1 MDHEN, CDR2 SYDVKM. The CDR3 loop is CASSLGVGERGTDTQYF. In DNA form, the CDR3 reads TGTGCCAGCAGTTTAGGCGTGGGGGAGAGGGGCACAGATACGCAGTATTTT.

This rearrangement joins TRBV21-1 to TRBJ2-7. TRBV21-1 is deemed a pseudogene. The CDR3 runs 13 residues. CDR3 sequence reads: CASSKDRGEEQYV. CDR3 coding DNA: TGTGCCAGCAGCAAAGATAGGGGAGAAGAGCAGTACGTC.

V and J are TRBV7-9 and TRBJ1-2; D is undetermined. In germline, CDR1 is SEHNR, CDR2 FQNEAQ (reference sequence). The V end lost 0 bases, the J end lost 7 bases, and 15 bases lay between the germline ends. This CDR3 comprises 15 residues. This chain's CDR3 is CASSLAHIKKGGYTF. CDR3 DNA sequence: TGTGCCAGCAGCTTAGCGCACATCAAAAAGGGTGGCTACACCTTC. Variable domain in full (rest from reference TRBV7-9 and TRBJ1-2): DTGVSQNPRHKITKRGQNVTFRCDPISEHNRLYWYRQTLGQGPEFLTYFQNEAQLEKSRLLSDRFSAERPKGSFSTLEIQRTEQGDSAMYLCASSLAHIKKGGYTFGSGTRLTVV.

The V call is TRBV4-1, the J call TRBJ2-5; D is possibly TRBD1 (6 bases). V was trimmed by 4 bases and J by 1 base, leaving 7 bases between them. The CDR3 runs to 13 residues. CDR1 and CDR2 (germline): MGHRA, YSYEKL. CDR3 in DNA: TGCGCCAGCAGCCGGACAGTCCAAGAGACCCAGTACTTC. Protein sequence: CASSRTVQETQYF.

The gene calls are TRBV6-5 and TRBJ2-5; the match to TRBD1 covers 8 bases. With the DNA end fitting TRBJ2-7 better, the J assignment may be wrong. This CDR3 has 13 residues. Germline values: CDR1 MNHEY, CDR2 SVGAGI. The CDR3 loop is CATSDRVTYEQYF. Written as DNA, the CDR3 is TGTGCCACCTCGGACAGGGTCACCTACGAGCAGTACTTC.

The chain recombines TRBV4-2 with TRBJ2-3; 7 bases match TRBD2. The ends lost 0 bases at V and 1 base at J; junction bases unmatched: 7. CDR3 length equals 17 residues. The germline gives CDR1 LGHNA, CDR2 YNFKEQ. The CDR3 sequence is CASSQELIGGGTDTQYF. The CDR3 DNA reads as TGTGCCAGCAGCCAAGAACTTATTGGGGGGGGCACAGATACGCAGTATTTT.

This clone was observed a handful of times. The chain couples TRBV11-2 to TRBJ2-2, with 8 bases matching TRBD1. J gave up 6 bases and V 6 bases, and 12 bases lay outside the gene matches. The CDR3 is 16 amino acids. Germline values: CDR1 SGHAT, CDR2 FQNNGV. The CDR3 nucleotides are TGTGCCAGCAGAGATGAAGGACAGGGTACACCCGGGGAGCTGTTTTTT. Its protein product is CASRDEGQGTPGELFF.

This clone is large by share. This chain uses TRBV28 with TRBJ2-7, with 10 bases that match TRBD1. The CDR3 contains 14 residues. Germline trimming cut 0 bases from V and 5 bases from J; bases unmatched to any gene: 1. Germline CDR1 is MDHEN and CDR2 is SYDVKM. CDR3 protein: CASSLWGQGHEQYF. The CDR3 DNA sequence: TGTGCCAGCAGTTTATGGGGACAGGGGCACGAGCAGTACTTC.

The V call is TRBV18, the J call TRBJ2-7, with 9 positions matching TRBD1. Looked up from germline, CDR1 is KGHSH and CDR2 is LQKENI. Trimming cost V 3 bases and J 5 bases; bases outside gene matches: 11. CDR3 size: 16 residues. The CDR3 bases are TGTGCCAGCTCACCGGAAGGGACAGGGTTGAACAACGAGCAGTACTTC. Protein: CASSPEGTGLNNEQYF.

The chain joins TRBV27 to TRBJ2-7, with D possibly TRBD2 on 6 matching bases. This CDR3 comprises 14 residues. Trimming left V 6 bases short and J 3 bases short, with 15 bases between. Germline CDR1 and CDR2: MNHEY and SMNVEV (reference sequence). CDR3 nucleotide sequence: TGTGCCAGCAGACCCGGGGGTGGGTTCTACGAGCAGTACTTC. It specifies CASRPGGGFYEQYF.

This chain uses TRBV28 with TRBJ1-2; no reliable D call. The V gene's germline CDR1 is MDHEN and CDR2 SYDVKM. The CDR3 loop spans 12 amino acids. Trimming stripped 4 bases from V and 8 bases from J, with 11 bases between. The CDR3 here is CASSSPGKGYTF. As DNA, the CDR3 is TGTGCCAGCAGTTCCCCCGGAAAAGGCTACACCTTC.